This passage covers 21 T cell receptor beta chains from one sample sequenced in a study of OX40 agonist ivuxolimab in advanced cancers. The method was immunoSEQ multiplex PCR; TCRdb's version includes in-frame clones alone and lacks a portion of them. Of roughly 18,000 clones listed, around 80% are singletons. Here the sequenced sample was CD4+ or CD8+ T cells sorted from blood, taken in a trial of the OX40 agonist ivuxolimab. These receptors all come from an adult with an advanced solid tumor such as melanoma, head and neck, liver or kidney cancer.

V usage is TRBV5-1 and J usage is TRBJ2-3; D gene unclear. Germline lookup yields CDR1 SGHRS and CDR2 YFSETQ. The CDR3 covers 17 residues. V was cut by 0 bases and J by 0 bases, with 14 bases left in between. The CDR3 spells CASSLAGSLDSTDTQYF. CDR3 DNA sequence: TGCGCCAGCAGCTTGGCCGGTTCTTTAGATAGCACAGATACGCAGTATTTT.

This chain uses TRBV28 with TRBJ1-2; no definite D call. V lost 5 bases to trimming and J lost 4 bases, with 14 bases between them. The CDR3 has 14 amino acids. The V gene's germline CDR1 is MDHEN and CDR2 SYDVKM. CDR3: CASSQGTVGYGYTF. In DNA, the CDR3 is TGTGCCAGCAGTCAAGGTACCGTGGGCTATGGCTACACCTTC.

V is TRBV6-5 and J is TRBJ2-7; possibly TRBD1 for D (6 bases). This CDR3 has 13 amino acids. V lost 7 bases, J lost 7 bases, and 17 bases lay in between. Germline V gene lookup returns CDR1 MNHEY and CDR2 SVGAGI. The CDR3: CASNQGTSGEQYF. The CDR3 DNA follows: TGTGCCAGCAATCAGGGGACCTCGGGGGAGCAGTACTTC.

This clone was seen a few times. The chain carries TRBV11-3 and TRBJ2-1; 15 positions match TRBD2. The CDR3 length is 19 residues. Per the germline V gene, CDR1 is SGHNT and CDR2 is YENEEA. V was pared by 1 base and J by 2 bases, with 6 bases of the junction left unmatched. The CDR3, as DNA: TGTGCCAGCAGCTTAGGGGGACTAGCGGGAGGAGTCACCTACAATGAGCAGTTCTTC. Residues: CASSLGGLAGGVTYNEQFF.

The CDR3 DNA sequence: TGTGCCAGCAGCTTACGGGGTTCGGATCAGCCCCAGCATTTT. This codes for CASSLRGSDQPQHF. The chain combines TRBV7-2 with TRBJ1-5; D not resolved. The CDR3 extends over 14 amino acids. Germline lookup yields CDR1 SGHTA and CDR2 FQGNSA. V lost 2 bases and J lost 5, with 10 bases in between.

This clone has more than one count but fewer than ten. J is TRBJ1-2 and V is TRBV6-1, with a possible D match to TRBD1 (5 bases). Trimming left V 3 bases short and J 9 bases short, with 14 bases between. This CDR3 contains 13 residues. Germline lookup yields CDR1 MNHNS and CDR2 SASEGT. As DNA, the CDR3 is TGTGCCAGCAGTGAGTCAGGGCGGGGTCGCTACACCTTC. Its translation: CASSESGRGRYTF.

This clone turned up a few times. CDR3 sequence (DNA): TGTGCCAGTAGTATCGGGGAGCGAACAGATACGCAGTATTTT. Translated: CASSIGERTDTQYF. The V and J genes are TRBV19 and TRBJ2-3; a possible D gene is TRBD2 (5 bases). Germline values: CDR1 LNHDA, CDR2 SQIVND (reference sequence). V was pared by 3 bases and J by 3 bases, with 10 bases between. The CDR3 length is 14 residues.

The sample holds a few counts of this clone. V usage is TRBV6-1 and J usage is TRBJ2-5; D is unresolved. The V gene's germline CDR1 is MNHNS and CDR2 SASEGT. This CDR3 region has 12 residues. V lost 8 bases, J lost 5 bases, and 12 bases lay in between. The CDR3 here is CASAGLGETQYF. CDR3 coding DNA: TGTGCCAGCGCCGGGTTGGGGGAGACCCAGTACTTC.

CDR3 sequence (DNA): TGTGCCTTGGGCTCTCTGGTAACCCAGTACTTC. As protein: CALGSLVTQYF. The chain combines TRBV30 with TRBJ2-5; D gene ambiguous. The germline gives CDR1 GTSNPN, CDR2 SVGIG (reference sequence). The CDR3 is made up of 11 amino acids. Between the trimmed V and J ends, which lost 7 bases and 8 bases, there was a span of 14 bases.

The chain has TRBV5-1 and TRBJ2-3; D is uncertain. Between the trimmed V and J ends, which lost 0 bases and 6 bases, there was a span of 11 bases. The length of the CDR3 is 14 residues. CDR1 is SGHRS and CDR2 is YFSETQ in the germline V gene. The CDR3 reads CASSLGSPIDTQYF. CDR3 sequence (DNA): TGCGCCAGCAGCTTGGGATCCCCAATTGATACGCAGTATTTT.

The chain combines TRBV7-9 with TRBJ2-7; D is undetermined. CDR3 length: 13 residues. The germline CDR1 and CDR2 sequences are SEHNR and FQNEAQ (reference sequence). With 3 bases removed from V and 5 bases from J, the gap between germline ends came to 11 bases. CDR3 nucleotides: TGTGCCAGCAGCTTGCAGGAGTTGGACGAGCAGTACTTC. Its translation: CASSLQELDEQYF. Using reference TRBV7-9 and TRBJ2-7 for the parts outside the CDR3, the full variable domain is DTGVSQNPRHKITKRGQNVTFRCDPISEHNRLYWYRQTLGQGPEFLTYFQNEAQLEKSRLLSDRFSAERPKGSFSTLEIQRTEQGDSAMYLCASSLQELDEQYFGPGTRLTVT.

V and J are TRBV29-1 and TRBJ2-7, with D possibly TRBD1 on 6 matching bases. V was trimmed by 6 bases and J by 6 bases, leaving 18 bases between them. CDR3 size: 13 residues. Germline-derived CDR1 and CDR2 are SQVTM and ANQGSEA. The CDR3 DNA reads as TGCAGCGTATTACCCCACAGGGCTGTCGAGCAGTACTTC. Translation: CSVLPHRAVEQYF.

The CDR3 reads CASSPRGDQPQHF. Here the CDR3 DNA reads TGTGCCAGTAGTCCCAGGGGGGATCAGCCCCAGCATTTT. J is TRBJ1-5 and V is TRBV19; 7 positions match TRBD1. The germline CDR1 and CDR2 sequences are LNHDA and SQIVND (reference sequence). The CDR3 consists of 13 residues. V shed 5 bases, J shed 5 bases, and the junction held 3 bases outside the gene matches.

The gene calls are TRBV23-1 and TRBJ2-7; D may match TRBD1 or TRBD2 (5 bases each). TRBV23-1 is assigned to the ORF class and has an uncertain function. V was pared by 6 bases and J by 2 bases, with 8 bases between. This CDR3 is built from 12 residues. CDR3 residues: CASRGPPYEQYF. CDR3 coding DNA: TGCGCCAGCAGGGGACCTCCCTACGAGCAGTACTTC.

The CDR3 spells CASSPEGTTGSTQYF. DNA for the CDR3: TGTGCCAGCAGCCCCGAAGGGACGACAGGGAGTACGCAGTATTTT. The J gene is TRBJ2-3, the V gene TRBV11-2; 7 nucleotides match TRBD1. The CDR3 consists of 15 residues. Unmatched junction bases numbered 13, after V lost 5 bases and J lost 8 bases. Looked up from germline, CDR1 is SGHAT and CDR2 is FQNNGV.

The chain has TRBV5-1 and TRBJ2-7; TRBD2 matches at 10 bases. V shed 4 bases and J 2 bases; nucleotides not matched to a gene: 15. The CDR3 has 18 residues. Germline lookup yields CDR1 SGHRS and CDR2 YFSETQ. The CDR3 DNA follows: TGCGCCAGCAGCCCCCCCGCAGAGAAACTAGCGGGAACCTACGAGCAGTACTTC. Amino acid sequence: CASSPPAEKLAGTYEQYF. The complete variable domain, with remaining parts taken from reference TRBV5-1 and TRBJ2-7, reads KAGVTQTPRYLIKTRGQQVTLSCSPISGHRSVSWYQQTPGQGLQFLFEYFSETQRNKGNFPGRFSGRQFSNSRSEMNVSTLELGDSALYLCASSPPAEKLAGTYEQYFGPGTRLTVT.

The CDR3 here is CAWTGIWANEQFF. The CDR3 bases are TGTGCCTGGACGGGGATCTGGGCCAATGAGCAGTTCTTC. The rearrangement links TRBV30 to TRBJ2-1; tentatively, D is TRBD2 (5 bases). This CDR3 is 13 amino acids long. Trimming took 4 bases from V and 6 from J, leaving 13 bases between them. Germline V gives CDR1 GTSNPN, CDR2 SVGIG (reference sequence). The entire variable domain, with the rest obtained from reference TRBV30 and TRBJ2-1, is as follows: SQTIHQWPATLVQPVGSPLSLECTVEGTSNPNLYWYRQAAGRGLQLLFYSVGIGQISSEVPQNLSASRPQDRQFILSSKKLLLSDSGFYLCAWTGIWANEQFFGPGTRLTVL.

The chain couples TRBV5-1 to TRBJ2-5, with 9 bases matching TRBD1. This CDR3 comprises 14 residues. CDR1 and CDR2 from the germline V gene are SGHRS and YFSETQ. J lost 4 bases, V lost 4 bases, and 5 bases had no gene match. For the CDR3, the DNA is TGCGCCAGCAGCAGGGACAGGGTCGTAGAGACCCAGTACTTC. Its protein product is CASSRDRVVETQYF.

This rearrangement joins TRBV1 to TRBJ1-3. TRBV1 counts as a pseudogene. CDR3 length: 14 residues. In DNA form, the CDR3 reads TGCACCAGCAGCCAAGGTGTTAATGGAAACACCATATATTTT. It yields the protein CTSSQGVNGNTIYF.

V gene TRBV19 combines with J gene TRBJ2-6; D is possibly TRBD1 (6 bases). Trimming pared 7 bases from V and 0 bases from J, leaving 13 bases between. The germline V gene encodes CDR1 LNHDA and CDR2 SQIVND (reference sequence). This CDR3 has 16 amino acids. As DNA, the CDR3 is TGTGCCAGTAAAGGGGGATCCTTCTCTGGGGCCAACGTCCTGACTTTC. Protein: CASKGGSFSGANVLTF.

This rearrangement joins TRBV10-3 to TRBJ2-5, with 7 bases fitting TRBD2. The germline V gene encodes CDR1 ENHRY and CDR2 SYGVKD. The CDR3 spans 13 residues. After removal of 6 bases from V and 0 bases from J, the junction contained 1 base not matched to a gene. DNA of the CDR3: TGTGCCATCAGGAGCGGGAACCAAGAGACCCAGTACTTC. This gives the protein CAIRSGNQETQYF.